One sample yielded the 22 T cell receptor beta chains listed below, sequenced in a study of blood T cell repertoires in COVID-19 (dated by TCRdb to about 2020). Library prep was done by the immunoSEQ multiplex PCR assay. TCRdb's version of the immuneACCESS table is confined to in-frame rearrangements and falls short of the full clone set. An unresolved V gene accounts for under half of the shortfall where checked; the remainder is of unknown origin. The sample profile shows tens of thousands of clones; 88% of them were found once. 3% of the sample is held by the ten biggest clonotypes. Sequencing was carried out using peripheral blood. Source of these receptors: a man aged 45 to 65 with active COVID-19.

This chain connects TRBV5-3 to TRBJ2-2, with 13 bases matching TRBD2. TRBV5-3 is an open reading frame whose function is uncertain. The CDR3 runs to 17 residues. Germline trimming cut 4 bases from V and 4 bases from J; bases unmatched to any gene: 7. The CDR3: CARSLWTSGSTTGELFF. The CDR3 DNA sequence: TGTGCCAGAAGCCTCTGGACTAGCGGGAGTACCACCGGGGAGCTGTTTTTT.

This sequence joins TRBV28 and TRBJ1-6; 10 bases agree with TRBD1. Germline V lookup: CDR1 MDHEN, CDR2 SYDVKM. Trimming at V came to 1 base and at J to 0 bases, leaving 6 bases not matched to a gene. The CDR3 covers 19 residues. In DNA form, the CDR3 reads TGTGCCAGCAGTTTATTAGGGACAGGGGTGAGCTCCTATAATTCACCCCTCCACTTT. This codes for CASSLLGTGVSSYNSPLHF.

V and J are TRBV3-1 (or the pseudogene TRBV3-2) and TRBJ2-3; 8 bases are shared with TRBD1. J was trimmed by 2 bases and V by 4 bases; bases with no gene match: 2. CDR3 size: 14 residues. Germline CDR1 is LGHDT and CDR2 is YNNKEL (reference sequence). The CDR3 sequence: CASSPDRVTDTQYF. The CDR3 DNA reads as TGTGCCAGCAGCCCGGACAGGGTCACAGATACGCAGTATTTT.

Here the CDR3 reads CAFSGTGRNTIYF. The CDR3 DNA is TGTGCCTTCTCGGGGACAGGTCGAAACACCATATATTTT. The chain carries TRBV30 and TRBJ1-3; the match to TRBD1 covers 8 bases. The CDR3 loop spans 13 amino acids. The junction had 7 bases not matched to a gene; V was cut back by 7 bases and J by 5 bases. The germline V gene has CDR1 GTSNPN and CDR2 SVGIG (reference sequence).

The chain combines TRBV7-2 with TRBJ2-5; D call uncertain. The CDR3 totals 13 residues. Germline CDR1 reads SGHTA; CDR2 reads FQGNSA. With 0 bases removed from V and 8 bases from J, the gap between germline ends came to 10 bases. CDR3 region: CASSLAATQTQYF. CDR3 sequence (DNA): TGTGCCAGCAGCTTAGCAGCTACCCAAACCCAGTACTTC.

The chain recombines TRBV5-1 with TRBJ2-7, with a possible D match to TRBD1 (6 bases). The CDR3 is made up of 13 amino acids. Germline values: CDR1 SGHRS, CDR2 YFSETQ. V was shortened by 0 bases and J by 6 bases, with 10 bases between the two germline ends. CDR3 DNA sequence: TGCGCCAGCAGCTTGGATACAGGGTCCGAGCAGTACGTC. Amino acid sequence: CASSLDTGSEQYV.

The genes are TRBV6-2 or TRBV6-3 and TRBJ1-5; no clear D gene. V gave up 5 bases and J gave up 1 base, with 15 bases separating them. The CDR3 extends over 16 amino acids. Germline loops: CDR1 MNHEY, CDR2 SVGEGT. The DNA of the CDR3 is TGTGCCAGCAGTCTGACACCCGTTGGGAGCAATCAGCCCCAGCATTTT. This translates into CASSLTPVGSNQPQHF.

The chain joins TRBV5-1 to TRBJ2-2; D may be TRBD2 (5 bases). The CDR3 covers 15 residues. Germline-derived CDR1 and CDR2 are SGHRS and YFSETQ. Trimming removed 7 bases from V and 8 bases from J, with 21 bases in between. CDR3 region: CASRRLDFGAGELFF. CDR3 bases: TGCGCCAGCCGACGGCTGGACTTCGGCGCGGGGGAGCTGTTTTTT.

V and J are TRBV5-1 and TRBJ2-2, with no clear D. This CDR3 region has 13 residues. Trimming cost V 2 bases and J 4 bases, with 6 bases left between them. Germline V gives CDR1 SGHRS, CDR2 YFSETQ. The CDR3 nucleotides read TGCGCCAGCAGCTTCAGTGGCACCGGGGAGCTGTTTTTT. The encoded protein is CASSFSGTGELFF.

The chain joins TRBV19 to TRBJ2-3; the D gene is possibly TRBD1 (6 bases). Trimming stripped 5 bases from V and 5 bases from J, with 17 bases between. The CDR3 length is 15 residues. Per the germline V gene, CDR1 is LNHDA and CDR2 is SQIVND (reference sequence). The CDR3 region has the DNA TGTGCCAGTAGTTTCAGTTTTTGGGGACAAGATACGCAGTATTTT. It translates to CASSFSFWGQDTQYF.

The chain is built from TRBV5-1 and TRBJ2-3; D gene uncertain. Germline V CDR1 and CDR2: SGHRS, YFSETQ. With 1 base removed from V and 0 bases from J, the gap between germline ends came to 3 bases. The CDR3 spans 13 residues. CDR3 loop: CASSLYSTDTQYF. The CDR3 DNA reads TGCGCCAGCAGCTTGTATAGCACAGATACGCAGTATTTT. The full variable domain, in which reference TRBV5-1 and TRBJ2-3 provide the parts outside the CDR3, is KAGVTQTPRYLIKTRGQQVTLSCSPISGHRSVSWYQQTPGQGLQFLFEYFSETQRNKGNFPGRFSGRQFSNSRSEMNVSTLELGDSALYLCASSLYSTDTQYFGPGTRLTVL.

V usage is TRBV2 and J usage is TRBJ2-5; D is possibly TRBD2 (5 bases). CDR3 length: 17 amino acids. Trimming took off 7 bases at V and 5 bases at J, with 26 bases between the two ends. The germline CDR1 and CDR2 sequences are SNHLY and FYNNEI. CDR3 residues: CASTPSLHRGRRETQYF. The CDR3 DNA follows: TGTGCCAGCACACCCAGTCTACACCGGGGTCGCCGGGAGACCCAGTACTTC.

The CDR3 region is CASSSILGGNSYEQYF. The CDR3 coding sequence is TGTGCCAGCAGCTCTATCTTGGGGGGAAACTCCTACGAGCAGTACTTC. The rearrangement uses TRBV11-2 and TRBJ2-7; possible D gene TRBD2, 6 bases. This CDR3 contains 16 residues. Trimming cost V 4 bases and J 0 bases, with 16 bases left between them. Germline V gene lookup returns CDR1 SGHAT and CDR2 FQNNGV.

The genes are TRBV24-1 and TRBJ2-3; D is perhaps TRBD2 (5 bases). This CDR3 region has 15 residues. Trimming cost V 7 bases and J 0 bases, with 13 bases left between them. Germline V lookup: CDR1 KGHDR, CDR2 SFDVKD. CDR3 sequence: CATRGLADSTDTQYF. The CDR3, as DNA: TGTGCCACCAGGGGCCTAGCAGATAGCACAGATACGCAGTATTTT.

The gene calls are TRBV4-3 and TRBJ2-3; D remains ambiguous. The CDR3 sequence is 15 residues long. Germline CDR1 is LGHNA and CDR2 is YSLEER. With 1 base removed from V and 5 bases from J, the gap between germline ends came to 13 bases. The CDR3 protein is CASSQGFGSGDTQYF. The CDR3 region has the DNA TGCGCCAGCAGCCAAGGCTTTGGTTCCGGAGATACGCAGTATTTT.

V gene TRBV5-4 combines with J gene TRBJ1-4; possible D gene TRBD1, 5 bases. V lost 4 bases to trimming and J lost 6 bases, with 10 bases between them. The length of the CDR3 is 13 residues. Per germline, CDR1 SGHNT and CDR2 YYREEE (reference sequence). For the CDR3, the DNA is TGTGCCAGCAGCCGGGGGGTAGATGAAAAACTGTTTTTT. Its protein product is CASSRGVDEKLFF.

This clone was seen once. This chain uses TRBV5-6 with TRBJ2-4, with a weak D call TRBD2 (5 bases). V was shortened by 2 bases and J by 6 bases, with 18 bases between the two germline ends. Germline V CDR1 and CDR2: SGHDT, YYEEEE. The CDR3 length is 16 residues. CDR3 DNA sequence: TGTGCCAGCAGCTTTACCGACAACGACGGAGGAAACATTCAGTACTTC. This sequence encodes CASSFTDNDGGNIQYF.

This clone was counted a single time. This chain joins TRBV4-2 and TRBJ2-1, with 10 positions matching TRBD2. CDR1 is LGHNA, CDR2 YNFKEQ, per germline. CDR3 length: 16 residues. The ends lost 0 bases at V and 9 bases at J; junction bases unmatched: 8. In DNA form, the CDR3 reads TGTGCCAGCAGCCAAGAGGCTCAGCGGGGGGGCGGTGAGCAGTTCTTC. It encodes CASSQEAQRGGGEQFF.

The rearrangement joins TRBV11-1 to TRBJ2-1, with unresolved D. V lost 3 bases, J lost 8 bases, and 14 bases lay in between. The CDR3 is made up of 14 amino acids. CDR1 is SGHAT and CDR2 is FQDESV in the germline V gene (reference sequence). The CDR3 sequence is CASSFQELAHEQFF. CDR3 sequence (DNA): TGTGCCAGCAGCTTTCAAGAATTAGCCCATGAGCAGTTCTTC. Based on the CDR3 plus reference TRBV11-1 and TRBJ2-1, the full variable domain is EAEVAQSPRYKITEKSQAVAFWCDPISGHATLYWYRQILGQGPELLVQFQDESVVDDSQLPKDRFSAERLKGVDSTLKIQPAELGDSAMYLCASSFQELAHEQFFGPGTRLTVL.

This clone was recorded only once. The chain employs TRBV3-1 (or the pseudogene TRBV3-2) and TRBJ2-3; TRBD2 matches 15 bases. CDR3 length: 22 amino acids. Germline CDR1 reads LGHDT; CDR2 reads YNNKEL (reference sequence). The junction had 17 bases not matched to a gene; V was cut back by 2 bases and J by 2 bases. CDR3 in DNA: TGTGCCAGCAGCCAACTATCCTGGGGACTAGCGGGGGGACCCTGGCTCACAGATACGCAGTATTTT. Its translation is CASSQLSWGLAGGPWLTDTQYF.

This sequence joins TRBV12-5 and TRBJ2-2, with 12 bases identical to TRBD1. The germline CDR1 and CDR2 sequences are LGHNT and FRNRAP. The CDR3 extends over 16 amino acids. The V segment lost 5 bases and the J segment 4 bases; nucleotides outside the gene matches: 5. The CDR3 region has the DNA TGTGCTAGTGGTAAAGGGACAGGGGGCTTCACCGGGGAGCTGTTTTTT. The encoded protein is CASGKGTGGFTGELFF.

This rearrangement joins TRBV7-9 to TRBJ2-1; a weak D match, TRBD1 (6 bases). The CDR3 covers 15 residues. Trimming took 3 bases from V and 3 from J, leaving 12 bases between them. CDR1 SEHNR and CDR2 FQNEAQ come from the germline V gene (reference sequence). Here the CDR3 reads CASSLLGGVYNEQFF. In DNA form, the CDR3 reads TGTGCCAGCAGCTTGTTAGGGGGTGTCTACAATGAGCAGTTCTTC.